What follows are 24 T cell receptor beta chains derived from one specimen sequenced in a study of shared clonotypes between healthy human individuals. Sequencing was performed with immunoSEQ multiplex PCR; in TCRdb, only in-frame clones are kept and a portion is missing. The table shows roughly 2.2 million clones, with 90% to 95% occurring only once. Sequenced input: naive CD4+ T cells from PBMCs. Noted subset: CD45RA+ positively selected. The receptor source for this set is a man between 18 and 29 years old in good health. Some clones in this sample may be carry-over from other donors' samples.

This chain joins TRBV6-5 and TRBJ2-5; 7 nucleotides line up with TRBD1. CDR1 is MNHEY, CDR2 SVGAGI, per germline. CDR3 length equals 16 residues. The V segment lost 2 bases and the J segment 5 bases; nucleotides outside the gene matches: 11. The chain's CDR3 is CASSYTRTGRTETQYF. The CDR3, as DNA: TGTGCCAGCAGTTACACTCGGACAGGTCGGACGGAGACCCAGTACTTC.

V is TRBV2 and J is TRBJ2-3; 14 nucleotides align to TRBD2. The CDR3 length is 15 residues. In germline, CDR1 is SNHLY, CDR2 FYNNEI. Trimming at V came to 8 bases and at J to 5 bases, leaving 6 bases not matched to a gene. CDR3 nucleotides: TGTGCCAGCGGAAGACTAGCGGGAGGGTTAGATACGCAGTATTTT. This gives the protein CASGRLAGGLDTQYF. Combining the CDR3 with reference TRBV2 and TRBJ2-3 gives the whole variable domain EPEVTQTPSHQVTQMGQEVILRCVPISNHLYFYWYRQILGQKVEFLVSFYNNEISEKSEIFDDQFSVERPDGSNFTLKIRSTKLEDSAMYFCASGRLAGGLDTQYFGPGTRLTVL.

The V gene is TRBV19, the J gene TRBJ1-1; TRBD1 agrees at 8 bases. CDR3 length equals 14 residues. The trim removed 4 bases at V and 3 bases at J, leaving 4 bases unmatched. Germline V lookup: CDR1 LNHDA, CDR2 SQIVND (reference sequence). CDR3: CASSTGQGYTEAFF. The CDR3, as DNA: TGTGCCAGTAGTACCGGACAGGGTTACACTGAAGCTTTCTTT.

The chain employs TRBV7-2 and TRBJ2-2; D is perhaps TRBD1 (5 bases). CDR3 length: 15 residues. Germline CDR1 SGHTA, CDR2 FQGNSA. V shed 5 bases and J shed 6 bases, with 16 bases lying between them. CDR3 sequence (DNA): TGTGCCAGCAGCCTGTGGGCAGGGCCGGCCGGGGAGCTGTTTTTT. Protein sequence: CASSLWAGPAGELFF. The complete variable domain, with remaining parts taken from reference TRBV7-2 and TRBJ2-2, reads GAGVSQSPSNKVTEKGKDVELRCDPISGHTALYWYRQSLGQGLEFLIYFQGNSAPDKSGLPSDRFSAERTGGSVSTLTIQRTQQEDSAVYLCASSLWAGPAGELFFGEGSRLTVL.

This clone was observed a handful of times. This chain connects TRBV10-2 to TRBJ1-1, with TRBD1 as a possible D gene (5 bases). V dropped 3 bases and J dropped 0 bases, with 11 bases sitting between them. The germline CDR1 and CDR2 sequences are WSHSY and SAAADI. This CDR3 region has 15 residues. CDR3 in amino acids: CASSDRATVNTEAFF. CDR3 DNA sequence: TGCGCCAGCAGTGACAGGGCTACGGTGAACACTGAAGCTTTCTTT.

This chain links TRBV2 with TRBJ1-4; D may be TRBD1 (6 bases). Per the germline V gene, CDR1 is SNHLY and CDR2 is FYNNEI. The V and J ends lost 3 bases and 3 bases respectively, with 11 bases between them. The CDR3 is 15 amino acids. CDR3 in amino acids: CASSDISGANEKLFF. The DNA of the CDR3 is TGTGCCAGCAGTGATATTTCAGGGGCTAATGAAAAACTGTTTTTT.

This chain links TRBV6-5 with TRBJ1-5; D is undetermined. This CDR3 is built from 15 residues. The ends were cut back, 2 bases at V and 9 bases at J, with 17 bases in the middle. Germline V lookup: CDR1 MNHEY, CDR2 SVGAGI. The CDR3 is CASSYPSQAKWPQHF. For the CDR3, the DNA is TGTGCCAGCAGTTACCCCTCGCAGGCCAAGTGGCCCCAGCATTTT.

This sequence joins TRBV9 and TRBJ1-1; 11 bases are shared with TRBD1. Germline loops: CDR1 SGDLS, CDR2 YYNGEE. CDR3 length equals 15 residues. Unmatched junction bases numbered 2, after V lost 1 base and J lost 3 bases. The CDR3 is CASSVKGQGDTEAFF. As DNA, the CDR3 is TGTGCCAGCAGCGTAAAGGGACAGGGGGACACTGAAGCTTTCTTT.

This chain joins TRBV28 and TRBJ2-7; 8 bases are shared with TRBD1. Germline CDR1 MDHEN, CDR2 SYDVKM. The CDR3 is 13 residues long. V gave up 6 bases and J gave up 3 bases; unmatched junction bases: 4. CDR3 in amino acids: CASRSGQGYEQYF. Written as DNA, the CDR3 is TGTGCCAGCAGAAGCGGACAGGGCTACGAGCAGTACTTC.

V and J are TRBV11-2 and TRBJ2-1; TRBD2 aligns across 8 bases. Germline-derived CDR1 and CDR2 are SGHAT and FQNNGV. J lost 0 bases, V lost 5 bases, and 15 bases had no gene match. The CDR3 runs 19 residues. The CDR3 region has the DNA TGTGCCAGCAGCCCATGGGGCGGGAGGAGACCCAGCTCCTACAATGAGCAGTTCTTC. Its protein product is CASSPWGGRRPSSYNEQFF.

CDR3 sequence (DNA): TGTGCCAGCAGTCCAGGGGGCGGGAACACCGGGGAGCTGTTTTTT. It yields the protein CASSPGGGNTGELFF. The genes are TRBV6-6 and TRBJ2-2; TRBD1 agrees at 8 bases. This CDR3 spans 15 amino acids. Germline lookup yields CDR1 MNHNY and CDR2 SVGAGI (reference sequence). J lost 1 base, V lost 5 bases, and 3 bases had no gene match.

Comment on this clone: This CDR3 is also generated by other DNA sequences in the sample. The chain couples TRBV5-1 to TRBJ2-3, with D uncertain. Germline V lookup: CDR1 SGHRS, CDR2 YFSETQ. The CDR3 is 13 amino acids. The ends were cut back, 0 bases at V and 2 bases at J, with 4 bases in the middle. The CDR3 here is CASSLGHTDTQYF. DNA of the CDR3: TGCGCCAGCAGCTTGGGACACACAGATACGCAGTATTTT. The full variable domain, with the rest looked up from reference TRBV5-1 and TRBJ2-3, is KAGVTQTPRYLIKTRGQQVTLSCSPISGHRSVSWYQQTPGQGLQFLFEYFSETQRNKGNFPGRFSGRQFSNSRSEMNVSTLELGDSALYLCASSLGHTDTQYFGPGTRLTVL.

This clone appeared once. The chain combines TRBV6-1 with TRBJ1-1; D perhaps matches TRBD1 (5 bases). The CDR3 covers 13 residues. V was clipped by 4 bases and J by 7 bases, with 13 bases between them. Germline CDR1 is MNHNS and CDR2 is SASEGT. The CDR3 loop reads CASSGQGIGEAFF. In DNA, the CDR3 is TGTGCCAGCAGTGGGCAGGGCATAGGTGAAGCTTTCTTT.

The chain has TRBV21-1 and TRBJ2-1; no DNA check was done on the table's D call, TRBD2. TRBV21-1 represents a pseudogene. The CDR3 is 18 amino acids. Here the CDR3 DNA reads TGTGCCAGCAGCGCAGGACTAGCGGGATCCTTCTCGGGGAATGAGCAGTTCTTC. Its protein is CASSAGLAGSFSGNEQFF.

CDR3: CASGVAGRNEQFF. The CDR3 DNA is TGTGCCAGCGGGGTAGCGGGAAGAAATGAGCAGTTCTTC. The genes are TRBV27 and TRBJ2-1, with 8 bases matching TRBD2. Germline trimming cut 8 bases from V and 7 bases from J; bases unmatched to any gene: 7. Per the germline V gene, CDR1 is MNHEY and CDR2 is SMNVEV (reference sequence). The CDR3 totals 13 residues.

This clone was seen just once. The rearrangement joins TRBV28 to TRBJ1-5; the D is unclear. Trimming removed 6 bases at V and 4 bases at J, with 16 bases between. This CDR3 region has 15 residues. CDR1 MDHEN and CDR2 SYDVKM come from the germline V gene. CDR3 sequence reads: CASRPDHSGNQPQHF. CDR3 bases: TGTGCCAGCAGACCGGACCATTCGGGTAATCAGCCCCAGCATTTT.

The CDR3 is CARSRDRGMNTEAFF. The DNA of the CDR3 is TGTGCCAGGTCCCGGGACAGGGGAATGAACACTGAAGCTTTCTTT. The J gene is TRBJ1-1, the V gene TRBV6-4, with 10 bases lining up with TRBD1. Germline V gene data show CDR1 as MRHNA and CDR2 as SNTAGT. The CDR3 is 15 residues long. J lost 0 bases, V lost 9 bases, and 7 bases had no gene match.

The chain employs TRBV2 and TRBJ2-2; 7 bases align to TRBD2. The CDR3 runs 14 residues. Germline loops: CDR1 SNHLY, CDR2 FYNNEI. Germline trimming cut 11 bases from V and 3 bases from J; bases unmatched to any gene: 9. The CDR3 bases are TGTGCCCGACGGGACTATCAGGACACCGGGGAGCTGTTTTTT. Translating it yields CARRDYQDTGELFF.

This chain joins TRBV19 and TRBJ2-6; D tentatively fits TRBD1 or TRBD2 (5 bases each). Trimming removed 7 bases at V and 4 bases at J, with 11 bases between. Germline CDR1 LNHDA, CDR2 SQIVND (reference sequence). The CDR3 sequence is 14 residues long. The CDR3 DNA reads as TGTGCCAGTATGTGGGGGTCAGGGGCCAACGTCCTGACTTTC. This translates into CASMWGSGANVLTF. Combining the CDR3 with reference TRBV19 and TRBJ2-6 gives the whole variable domain DGGITQSPKYLFRKEGQNVTLSCEQNLNHDAMYWYRQDPGQGLRLIYYSQIVNDFQKGDIAEGYSVSREKKESFPLTVTSAQKNPTAFYLCASMWGSGANVLTFGAGSRLTVL.

Remarks on this clone: The same CDR3 can be traced to other DNA sequences in this sample. V usage is TRBV7-2 and J usage is TRBJ2-1; D ambiguous. The germline V gene encodes CDR1 SGHTA and CDR2 FQGNSA. The CDR3 is made up of 13 amino acids. V was shortened by 2 bases and J by 4 bases, with 6 bases between the two germline ends. The CDR3 region is CASSLSSYNEQFF. CDR3 coding DNA: TGTGCCAGCAGCTTATCCTCATACAATGAGCAGTTCTTC.

CDR3 loop: CASSGRRVSGNTIYF. The DNA of the CDR3 is TGTGCCAGCAGTGGAAGAAGGGTCTCTGGAAACACCATATATTTT. V usage is TRBV28 and J usage is TRBJ1-3; D is uncertain. V was clipped by 5 bases and J by 0 bases, with 11 bases between them. The CDR3 covers 15 residues. From germline, CDR1 is MDHEN and CDR2 SYDVKM.

The chain employs TRBV28 and TRBJ2-7; weak D call: TRBD1 (5 bases). Germline lookup yields CDR1 MDHEN and CDR2 SYDVKM. The CDR3 has 15 residues. V lost 6 bases and J lost 2, with 17 bases in between. CDR3 protein: CASRPDKGNPYEQYF. The CDR3 nucleotides read TGTGCCAGCAGGCCAGACAAGGGGAACCCCTACGAGCAGTACTTC.

The CDR3 spells CASSVAHSGGTDTQYF. CDR3 nucleotides: TGTGCCAGCAGCGTAGCCCATAGCGGTGGCACAGATACGCAGTATTTT. The rearrangement uses TRBV9 and TRBJ2-3; perhaps TRBD2 as D (6 bases). The CDR3 spans 16 residues. With 0 bases removed from V and 1 base from J, the gap between germline ends came to 12 bases. The germline V gene encodes CDR1 SGDLS and CDR2 YYNGEE. Combining the CDR3 with reference TRBV9 and TRBJ2-3 gives the whole variable domain DSGVTQTPKHLITATGQRVTLRCSPRSGDLSVYWYQQSLDQGLQFLIQYYNGEERAKGNILERFSAQQFPDLHSELNLSSLELGDSALYFCASSVAHSGGTDTQYFGPGTRLTVL.

CDR3 loop: CAIAGVGSGTDTQYF. CDR3 coding DNA: TGTGCCATCGCAGGTGTAGGGTCTGGGACAGATACGCAGTATTTT. The J gene is TRBJ2-3, the V gene TRBV28; D not resolved. Germline-derived CDR1 and CDR2 are MDHEN and SYDVKM. This CDR3 has 15 residues. Trimming left V 10 bases short and J 3 bases short, with 20 bases between.